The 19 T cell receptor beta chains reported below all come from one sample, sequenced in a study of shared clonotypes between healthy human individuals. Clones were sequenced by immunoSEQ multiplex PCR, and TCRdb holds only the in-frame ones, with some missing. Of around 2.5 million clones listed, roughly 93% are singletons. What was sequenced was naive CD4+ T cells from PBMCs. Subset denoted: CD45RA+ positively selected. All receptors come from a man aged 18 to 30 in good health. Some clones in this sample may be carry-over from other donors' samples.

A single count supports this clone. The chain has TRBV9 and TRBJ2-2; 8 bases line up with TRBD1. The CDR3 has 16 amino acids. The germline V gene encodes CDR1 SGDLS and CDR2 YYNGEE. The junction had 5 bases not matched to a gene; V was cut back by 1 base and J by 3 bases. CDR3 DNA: TGTGCCAGCAGCGTATTCCCGACAGGGGACACCGGGGAGCTGTTTTTT. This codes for CASSVFPTGDTGELFF.

The CDR3 sequence is CASRSKETQYF. In DNA form, the CDR3 reads TGTGCCAGCAGATCAAAAGAGACCCAGTACTTC. The chain couples TRBV6-5 to TRBJ2-5; no definite D call. CDR3 size: 11 residues. CDR1 and CDR2 (germline): MNHEY, SVGAGI. V gave up 6 bases and J gave up 3 bases, with 5 bases separating them.

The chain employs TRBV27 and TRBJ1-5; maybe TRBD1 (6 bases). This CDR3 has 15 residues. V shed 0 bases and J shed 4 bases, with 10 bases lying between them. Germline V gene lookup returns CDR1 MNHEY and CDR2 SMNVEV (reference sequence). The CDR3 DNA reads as TGTGCCAGCAGTTTATCGGGCGGACAGAATCAGCCCCAGCATTTT. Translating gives CASSLSGGQNQPQHF.

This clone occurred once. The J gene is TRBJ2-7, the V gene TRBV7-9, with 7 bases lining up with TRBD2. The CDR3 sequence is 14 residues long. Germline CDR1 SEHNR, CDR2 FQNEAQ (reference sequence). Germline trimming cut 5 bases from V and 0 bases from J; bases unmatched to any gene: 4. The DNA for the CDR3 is TGTGCCAGCAGCCGCGGCGGGAGCTCCTACGAGCAGTACTTC. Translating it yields CASSRGGSSYEQYF.

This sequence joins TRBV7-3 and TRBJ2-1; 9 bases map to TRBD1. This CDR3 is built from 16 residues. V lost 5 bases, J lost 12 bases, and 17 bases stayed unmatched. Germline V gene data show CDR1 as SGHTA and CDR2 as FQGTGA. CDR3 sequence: CASSKQGQGTFGVQFF. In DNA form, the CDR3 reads TGTGCCAGCAGCAAACAGGGACAGGGAACCTTTGGCGTGCAGTTCTTC.

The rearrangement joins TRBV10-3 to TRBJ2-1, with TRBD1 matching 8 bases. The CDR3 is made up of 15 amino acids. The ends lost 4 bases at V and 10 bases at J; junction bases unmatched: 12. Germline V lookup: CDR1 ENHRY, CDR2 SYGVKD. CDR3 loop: CAISGDTGGPIEQFF. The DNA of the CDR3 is TGTGCCATCAGTGGTGACACAGGGGGTCCCATCGAGCAGTTCTTC.

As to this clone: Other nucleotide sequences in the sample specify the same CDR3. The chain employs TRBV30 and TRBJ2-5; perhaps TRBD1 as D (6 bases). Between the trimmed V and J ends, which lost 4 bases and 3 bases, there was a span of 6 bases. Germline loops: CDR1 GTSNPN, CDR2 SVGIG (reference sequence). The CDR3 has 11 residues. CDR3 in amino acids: CAWKGEETQYF. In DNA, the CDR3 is TGTGCCTGGAAGGGGGAAGAGACCCAGTACTTC. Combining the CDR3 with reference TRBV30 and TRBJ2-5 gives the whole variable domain SQTIHQWPATLVQPVGSPLSLECTVEGTSNPNLYWYRQAAGRGLQLLFYSVGIGQISSEVPQNLSASRPQDRQFILSSKKLLLSDSGFYLCAWKGEETQYFGPGTRLLVL.

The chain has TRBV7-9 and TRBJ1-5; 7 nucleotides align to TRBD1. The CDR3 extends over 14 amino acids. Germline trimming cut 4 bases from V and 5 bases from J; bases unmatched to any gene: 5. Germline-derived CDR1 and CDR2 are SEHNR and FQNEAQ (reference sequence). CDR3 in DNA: TGTGCCAGCAGCTACCAGGGGGGCGATCAGCCCCAGCATTTT. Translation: CASSYQGGDQPQHF.

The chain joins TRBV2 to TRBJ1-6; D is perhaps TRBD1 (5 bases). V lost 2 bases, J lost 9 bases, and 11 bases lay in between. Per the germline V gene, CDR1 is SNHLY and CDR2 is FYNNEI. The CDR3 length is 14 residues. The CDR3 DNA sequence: TGTGCCAGCAGTGAAAAGGGGAAGGGTTCACCCCTCCACTTT. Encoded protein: CASSEKGKGSPLHF.

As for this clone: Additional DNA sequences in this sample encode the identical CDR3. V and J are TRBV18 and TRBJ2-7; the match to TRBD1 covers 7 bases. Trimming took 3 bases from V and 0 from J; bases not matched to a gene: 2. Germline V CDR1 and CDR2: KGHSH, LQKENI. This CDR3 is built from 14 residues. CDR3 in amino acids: CASSPRQGSYEQYF. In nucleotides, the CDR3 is TGTGCCAGCTCACCCCGACAGGGCTCCTACGAGCAGTACTTC.

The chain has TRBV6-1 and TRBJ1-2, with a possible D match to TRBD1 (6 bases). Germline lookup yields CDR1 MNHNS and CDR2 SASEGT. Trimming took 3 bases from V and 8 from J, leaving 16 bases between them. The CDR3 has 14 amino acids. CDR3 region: CASSEPGVGRGYTF. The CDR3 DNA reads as TGTGCCAGCAGTGAGCCAGGGGTGGGACGGGGCTACACCTTC.

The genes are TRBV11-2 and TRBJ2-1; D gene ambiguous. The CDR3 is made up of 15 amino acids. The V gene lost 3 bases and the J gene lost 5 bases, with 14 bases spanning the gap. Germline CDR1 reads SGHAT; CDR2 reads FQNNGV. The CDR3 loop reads CASSFSTNFDNEQFF. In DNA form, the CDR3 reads TGTGCCAGCAGCTTCAGTACCAACTTTGACAATGAGCAGTTCTTC.

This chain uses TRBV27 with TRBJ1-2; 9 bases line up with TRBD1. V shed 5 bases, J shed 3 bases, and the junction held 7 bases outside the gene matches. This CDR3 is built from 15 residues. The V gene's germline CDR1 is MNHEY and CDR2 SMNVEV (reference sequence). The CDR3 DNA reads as TGTGCCAGCAGTCTCTATGGACAGGGGTACTATGGCTACACCTTC. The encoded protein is CASSLYGQGYYGYTF.

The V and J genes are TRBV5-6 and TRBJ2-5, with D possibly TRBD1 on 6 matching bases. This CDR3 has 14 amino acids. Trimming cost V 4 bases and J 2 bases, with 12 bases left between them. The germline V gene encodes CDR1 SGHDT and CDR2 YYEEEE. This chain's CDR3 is CASSRTAGQETQYF. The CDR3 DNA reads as TGTGCCAGCAGCCGGACAGCCGGACAAGAGACCCAGTACTTC.

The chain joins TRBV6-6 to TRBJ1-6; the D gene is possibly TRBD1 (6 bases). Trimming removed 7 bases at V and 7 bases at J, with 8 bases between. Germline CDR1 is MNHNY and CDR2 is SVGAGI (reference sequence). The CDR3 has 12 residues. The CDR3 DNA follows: TGTGCCAGCACCGGACAGAATTCACCCCTCCACTTT. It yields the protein CASTGQNSPLHF.

CDR3 DNA: TGCGCCAGCAGCTCGTCCCTTTCGGGAGGGCCAAATACGCAGTATTTT. Translated, it gives CASSSSLSGGPNTQYF. The genes are TRBV5-1 and TRBJ2-3; 8 nucleotides agree with TRBD2. Per the germline V gene, CDR1 is SGHRS and CDR2 is YFSETQ. The junction had 13 bases not matched to a gene; V was cut back by 3 bases and J by 7 bases. The CDR3 length is 16 residues.

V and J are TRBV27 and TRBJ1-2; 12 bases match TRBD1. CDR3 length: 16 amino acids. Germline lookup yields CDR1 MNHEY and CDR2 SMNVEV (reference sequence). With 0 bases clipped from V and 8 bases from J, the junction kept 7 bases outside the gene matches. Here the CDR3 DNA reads TGTGCCAGCAGTTTATCGGGGACAGGGGGCAGGGGAGGCTACACCTTC. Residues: CASSLSGTGGRGGYTF.

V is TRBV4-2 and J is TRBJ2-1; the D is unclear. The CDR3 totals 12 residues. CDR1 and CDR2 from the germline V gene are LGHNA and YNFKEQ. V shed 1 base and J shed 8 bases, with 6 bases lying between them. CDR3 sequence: CASSQVRDEQFF. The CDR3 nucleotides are TGTGCCAGCAGCCAAGTTAGGGATGAGCAGTTCTTC.

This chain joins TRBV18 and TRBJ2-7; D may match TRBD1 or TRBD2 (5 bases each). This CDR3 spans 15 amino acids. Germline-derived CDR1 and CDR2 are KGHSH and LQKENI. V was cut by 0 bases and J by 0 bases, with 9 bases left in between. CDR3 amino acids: CASSPPGRLSYEQYF. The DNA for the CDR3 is TGTGCCAGCTCACCACCGGGACGGCTCTCCTACGAGCAGTACTTC.